The clone carrying this T cell receptor (beta chain) was seen more than once but under ten times. The antigen is not known. The sample comes from a study of T cells after yellow fever vaccination. Points from the study as a whole: Detected again after the booster were most primary-vaccination clones, at 96% CD4 and about 90% CD8.

Via MiXCR, TCRdb re-called the 5' RACE reads, giving one row per CDR3 protein. The sample has 300,000 to 400,000 distinct CDR3 sequences; roughly 8% are singletons. CDR1 SGHAT and CDR2 FQDESV come from the germline V gene (reference sequence). This CDR3 has 12 residues. V gave up 8 bases and J gave up 7 bases, with 9 bases separating them. The chain couples TRBV11-1 to TRBJ1-6; possible D gene TRBD1, 5 bases. This TCR came from a man aged 18 to 30 who received the YFV17D yellow fever vaccine. Material: PBMCs, obtained approximately 47 days after the first yellow fever vaccination. CDR3: CASGDGNSPLHF. As DNA, the CDR3 is TGTGCCAGCGGGGACGGGAATTCACCCCTCCACTTT.